The text below deals with one T cell receptor (beta chain). Its antigen remains undetermined. Base-call qualities are not available, and no considerably larger clone is one nucleotide away. One collaborating source in Seattle enrolled patients during active infection and followed them longitudinally through the course of disease. Each collaborating institution followed its own protocols to collect whole blood in K2EDTA tubes. For TCRbeta analysis, collaborators shipped samples as frozen whole blood, isolated PBMCs, or DNA extracted from either of those sample types. This sample stems from a study of blood T cell repertoires in COVID-19 (dated by TCRdb to the early 2020s). Context from the whole study: Samples from collaborators originated in the United States, Italy and Spain and spanned both the acute and convalescent phases of COVID-19. The prospective study material was composed of cDNA or gDNA derived from T cells, B-cell-depleted T cells, or PBMCs. The dataset comprised deeply sampled blood TCRbeta repertoires from subjects exposed to, actively infected with, or recovered from COVID-19. The repertoires were released in a freely available public database meant as a resource for research on the immune response to SARS-CoV-2. Samples came from the ongoing ImmuneRACE study (first 160 participants) plus 1,254 subjects from 6 global collaborators. A de-identified subject ID, COVID-19 status, age in years and sex were almost always included in the sample metadata. Where available, HLA class I and class II types were obtained from metadata supplied by the sample provider rather than from assay-based typing. General study outcomes and caveats: How much clinical and demographic metadata was included differed by source and by participant, and the metadata was provided uncurated.

The immunoSEQ Assay, a bias-controlled multiplex PCR, was used to amplify TCRbeta CDR3 regions from genomic DNA. The authors processed their data as follows. Within the assay, amplification of reference gene primers was used to estimate how many nucleated cells each sample contained. Sequence reads were collapsed and filtered to measure the absolute abundance of every unique TCRbeta CDR3 rearrangement. Productive Simpson clonality was computed per sample as the square root of Simpson's diversity index over productive rearrangements. The table comes from immuneACCESS by way of TCRdb, which keeps in-frame sequences with V and J called. Part of the clones is missing from these tables; in studies checked, under half for an unresolved V gene and the rest for unknown reasons. The V and J calls and clone size are taken from that table; D and trimming were inferred from the DNA. Here the sample has approximately 170,000 clones; around four fifths occur a single time. The ten largest clones add up to approximately 8.1% of the sample.

In the germline V gene (reference sequence), CDR1 corresponds to LNHDA and CDR2 to SQIVND. Trimming removed 5 bases from V and 6 bases from J, leaving 16 bases between the germline ends. Counted from cysteine to phenylalanine, this CDR3 has 15 amino acids. Kept here is only the CDR3 DNA, which spans 45 bases and is read in frame from base 1. The chain uses TRBV19 and TRBJ1-4; TRBD1 is perhaps the D gene, given 6 matching bases. The sample taken for sequencing was peripheral blood. This sequence was found in a woman older than 75 with COVID-19, enrolled during active disease. The CDR3 loop reads CASSPSSAGDEKLFF. DNA sequence: TGTGCCAGTAGTCCCTCCTCTGCAGGGGATGAAAAACTGTTTTTT.